The 16 T cell receptor beta chains below all came from one sample that was sequenced in a study of cytomegalovirus exposure and HLA in healthy donors. In the PCR, 60 Vbeta and 13 Jbeta primers were used. Sequencing was performed with immunoSEQ multiplex PCR; in TCRdb, only in-frame clones are kept and a portion is missing. The table includes about 88,000 clones, 77% detected once. The sample taken for sequencing was PBMCs. These receptors came from a woman between 35 and 50 years old in good health and CMV-seronegative.

The chain uses TRBV9 and TRBJ2-5; D perhaps matches TRBD2 (5 bases). V was clipped by 0 bases and J by 1 base, with 10 bases between them. Germline V gene sequence: CDR1 SGDLS, CDR2 YYNGEE. This CDR3 spans 15 amino acids. CDR3 loop: CASSVVPGTQETQYF. CDR3 bases: TGTGCCAGCAGCGTAGTCCCGGGAACCCAAGAGACCCAGTACTTC.

The chain employs TRBV15 and TRBJ1-4, with D perhaps matching TRBD1 (6 bases). The germline V and J ends were trimmed by 3 bases and 2 bases, with 10 bases remaining between them. Per the germline V gene, CDR1 is LNHNV and CDR2 is YYDKDF (reference sequence). The CDR3 spans 15 residues. The CDR3 region has the DNA TGTGCCACCAGCAGGGGGACAACGACTAATGAAAAACTGTTTTTT. This encodes CATSRGTTTNEKLFF.

Notes on this clone: Since no conserved phenylalanine or tryptophan closes the CDR3, a read error is the likely cause. The chain employs TRBV5-4 and TRBJ1-4; D call uncertain. The germline gives CDR1 SGHNT, CDR2 YYREEE (reference sequence). V shed 2 bases and J shed 8 bases, with 13 bases lying between them. The CDR3 totals 14 residues. For the CDR3, the DNA is TGTGCCAGCAGCTTAGGACTACATGGGGAAAAACTGTTTGTT. Translated, it gives CASSLGLHGEKLFV.

The chain joins TRBV19 to TRBJ2-3, with 7 bases matching TRBD2. CDR1 is LNHDA and CDR2 is SQIVND in the germline V gene (reference sequence). CDR3 length equals 16 residues. The J segment lost 2 bases and the V segment lost 9 bases, leaving 14 bases of the junction unmatched. The CDR3 bases are TGTGCCAGCGCCCCTGGGGGGGTTTTTGTCACAGATACGCAGTATTTT. Its translation: CASAPGGVFVTDTQYF.

This chain uses TRBV6-5 with TRBJ1-3; D is ambiguous. Germline V lookup: CDR1 MNHEY, CDR2 SVGAGI. The CDR3 runs to 16 residues. V lost 0 bases, J lost 0 bases, and 9 bases lay in between. CDR3 sequence (DNA): TGTGCCAGCAGTTACTCGATCCTAAGCTCTGGAAACACCATATATTTT. Protein: CASSYSILSSGNTIYF.

V gene TRBV27 combines with J gene TRBJ2-1; D is possibly TRBD2 (5 bases). The CDR3 loop spans 17 amino acids. Germline V gene lookup returns CDR1 MNHEY and CDR2 SMNVEV (reference sequence). The V end was cut by 0 bases, the J end by 0 bases, with 12 bases between. Here the CDR3 reads CASSLSGSASSYNEQFF. CDR3 bases: TGTGCCAGCAGTTTATCGGGTAGCGCTAGCTCCTACAATGAGCAGTTCTTC.

DNA for the CDR3: TGTGCCAGCAGGGAACTAGCGGTGGCAGATACGCAGTATTTT. This gives the protein CASRELAVADTQYF. The V gene is TRBV6-6, the J gene TRBJ2-3, with 8 bases that match TRBD2. CDR1 is MNHNY, CDR2 SVGAGI, per germline (reference sequence). This CDR3 comprises 14 residues. The ends lost 6 bases at V and 4 bases at J; junction bases unmatched: 6.

The rearrangement links TRBV5-1 to TRBJ2-1; D is undetermined. The length of the CDR3 is 14 residues. The germline V and J ends were trimmed by 0 bases and 13 bases, with 17 bases remaining between them. Germline CDR1 reads SGHRS; CDR2 reads YFSETQ. CDR3 nucleotides: TGCGCCAGCAGCTTGGCGTTTGGCACCCCGATCCAGTTCTTC. Amino acid sequence: CASSLAFGTPIQFF.

V gene TRBV6-5 combines with J gene TRBJ1-2, with 9 bases lining up with TRBD1. The V and J ends lost 4 bases and 8 bases, in that order; junction bases with no gene match: 8. CDR1 is MNHEY and CDR2 is SVGAGI in the germline V gene. CDR3 length equals 14 residues. The CDR3 here is CASSWRTGGLGYTF. The CDR3 nucleotides read TGTGCCAGCAGTTGGAGAACAGGGGGCCTAGGCTACACCTTC.

The chain links TRBV27 to TRBJ2-3; no definite D call. V gave up 5 bases and J gave up 4 bases, with 10 bases separating them. This CDR3 is 13 amino acids long. Germline loops: CDR1 MNHEY, CDR2 SMNVEV (reference sequence). The DNA of the CDR3 is TGTGCCAGCAGTCCGCTAGGCCCAGATACGCAGTATTTT. It encodes CASSPLGPDTQYF.

The chain uses TRBV14 and TRBJ1-1, with D unclear. Trimming cost V 0 bases and J 9 bases, with 20 bases left between them. The CDR3 runs 16 residues. Germline V gives CDR1 SGHDN, CDR2 FVKESK. Here the CDR3 reads CASSQDRIWTFGKAFF. In DNA form, the CDR3 reads TGTGCCAGCAGCCAAGATCGAATATGGACTTTCGGGAAAGCTTTCTTT.

The J gene is TRBJ1-1, the V gene TRBV7-9; 11 bases agree with TRBD1. The germline V gene has CDR1 SEHNR and CDR2 FQNEAQ (reference sequence). This CDR3 has 15 amino acids. The V and J ends lost 5 bases and 8 bases, in that order; junction bases with no gene match: 10. The CDR3 DNA sequence: TGTGCCAGCAGCCCCGGGACAGGGGGGGGAACCGAAGCTTTCTTT. This translates into CASSPGTGGGTEAFF.

The V gene is TRBV7-3, the J gene TRBJ2-2; D not certain. Looked up from germline, CDR1 is SGHTA and CDR2 is FQGTGA. The CDR3 contains 13 residues. V shed 4 bases and J shed 1 base, with 4 bases lying between them. CDR3: CASSSLNTGELFF. DNA of the CDR3: TGTGCCAGCAGCTCCCTGAACACCGGGGAGCTGTTTTTT.

CDR3 coding DNA: TGTGCCAGCAGCGATCCGCAGACTCTACGGGAGCAGTACTTC. This gives the protein CASSDPQTLREQYF. This rearrangement joins TRBV2 to TRBJ2-7; D uncertain. V dropped 6 bases and J dropped 7 bases, with 19 bases sitting between them. The CDR3 runs 14 residues. Looked up from germline, CDR1 is SNHLY and CDR2 is FYNNEI.

This chain uses TRBV7-9 with TRBJ2-7, with D hard to call. With 1 base removed from V and 9 bases from J, the gap between germline ends came to 19 bases. Germline CDR1 SEHNR, CDR2 FQNEAQ (reference sequence). This CDR3 has 15 amino acids. The CDR3 reads CASSLVRTVRDRQYV. CDR3 bases: TGTGCCAGCAGCTTAGTTCGCACAGTACGCGATCGGCAGTACGTC.

The chain is built from TRBV7-3 and TRBJ1-1, with 7 bases identical to TRBD1. Looked up from germline, CDR1 is SGHTA and CDR2 is FQGTGA. There are 13 residues in the CDR3. Germline trimming cut 3 bases from V and 11 bases from J; bases unmatched to any gene: 9. Written as DNA, the CDR3 is TGTGCCAGCAGCTTTTTTCAGGGGGGTGAGGCTTTCTTT. Protein: CASSFFQGGEAFF.